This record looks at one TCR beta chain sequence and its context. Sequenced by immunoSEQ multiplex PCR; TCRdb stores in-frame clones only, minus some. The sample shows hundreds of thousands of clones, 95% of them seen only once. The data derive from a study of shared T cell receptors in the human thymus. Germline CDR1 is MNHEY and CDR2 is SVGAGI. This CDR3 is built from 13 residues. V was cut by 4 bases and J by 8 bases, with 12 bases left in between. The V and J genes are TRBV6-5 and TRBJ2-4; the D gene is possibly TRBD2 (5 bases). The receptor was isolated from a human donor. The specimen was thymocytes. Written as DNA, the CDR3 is TGTGCCAGCAGTTTCGGGCCGGAGGACATTCAGTACTTC. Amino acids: CASSFGPEDIQYF.